This T cell receptor beta chain was recovered during a study of cytomegalovirus exposure and HLA in healthy donors. The study ran its PCR with 60 Vbeta and 13 Jbeta primers. Sequenced by immunoSEQ multiplex PCR; TCRdb stores in-frame clones only, minus some. The data contain roughly 130,000 clones, around 70% of them singletons. The V gene's germline CDR1 is MNHEY and CDR2 SVGAGI. Trimming removed 2 bases at V and 2 bases at J, with 12 bases between. CDR3 size: 15 residues. V and J are TRBV6-5 and TRBJ2-5, with D perhaps matching TRBD1 (5 bases). Specimen: PBMCs. The TCR sequence derives from a young man in good health and CMV-seropositive. In nucleotides, the CDR3 is TGTGCCAGCAGTTACCGGAAGGGGTGGCAAGAGACCCAGTACTTC. Encoded protein: CASSYRKGWQETQYF.